The T cell receptor (beta chain) described here comes from a study of blood T cell repertoires in COVID-19. Study details: Acute and convalescent COVID-19 samples came from the United States, Italy and Spain. From T cells, B-cell-depleted T cells, or PBMCs came the material, which was cDNA or gDNA.

Per the original data handling: Reference gene primers were amplified, and this amplification served to estimate nucleated cell counts. TCRdb's copy holds only in-frame clones and misses some; the assay was immunoSEQ multiplex PCR. The DNA was the basis for D and trimming; V, J and clone size are from that table. In the table there are tens of thousands of clones, roughly nine tenths of which are singletons. The receptor comes from a man between 60 and 70 years old with active COVID-19. The sequencing input was peripheral blood.

The CDR3 region is CASSAPREANEKLFF. The CDR3 coding sequence is TGTGCCAGTAGTGCGCCTCGAGAAGCTAATGAAAAACTGTTTTTT. This chain joins TRBV19 and TRBJ1-4, with unresolved D. The germline CDR1 and CDR2 sequences are LNHDA and SQIVND (reference sequence). The CDR3 is 15 amino acids. V was clipped by 5 bases and J by 3 bases, with 13 bases between them.